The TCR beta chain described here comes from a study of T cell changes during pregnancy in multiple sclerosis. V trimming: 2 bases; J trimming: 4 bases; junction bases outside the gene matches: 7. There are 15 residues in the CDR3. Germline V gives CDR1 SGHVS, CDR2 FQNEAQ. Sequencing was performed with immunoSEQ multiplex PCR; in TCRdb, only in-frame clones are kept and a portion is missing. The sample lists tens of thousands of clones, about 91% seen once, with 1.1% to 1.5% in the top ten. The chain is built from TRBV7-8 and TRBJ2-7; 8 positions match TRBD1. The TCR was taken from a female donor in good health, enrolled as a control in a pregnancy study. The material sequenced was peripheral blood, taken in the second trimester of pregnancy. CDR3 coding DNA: TGTGCCAGCAGCTTATCCCAGGGGGCTTTGTACGAGCAGTACTTC. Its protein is CASSLSQGALYEQYF.